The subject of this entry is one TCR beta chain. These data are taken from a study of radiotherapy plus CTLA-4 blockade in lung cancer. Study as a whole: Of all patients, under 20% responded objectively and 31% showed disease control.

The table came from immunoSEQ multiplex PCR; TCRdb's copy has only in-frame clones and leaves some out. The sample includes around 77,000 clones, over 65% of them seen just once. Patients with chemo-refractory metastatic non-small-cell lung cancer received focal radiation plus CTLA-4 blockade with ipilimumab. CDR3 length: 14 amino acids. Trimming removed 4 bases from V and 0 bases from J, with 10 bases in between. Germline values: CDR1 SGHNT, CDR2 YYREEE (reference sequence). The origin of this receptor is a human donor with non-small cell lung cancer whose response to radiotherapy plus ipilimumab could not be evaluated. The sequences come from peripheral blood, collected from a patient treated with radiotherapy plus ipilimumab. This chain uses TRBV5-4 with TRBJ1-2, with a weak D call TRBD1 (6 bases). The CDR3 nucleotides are TGTGCCAGCAGCGGGGACATTCCTAACTATGGCTACACCTTC. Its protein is CASSGDIPNYGYTF.